A single sample is the source of the 4 T cell receptor beta chains below, sequenced in a study of T cell changes during pregnancy in multiple sclerosis. Some clones are missing from TCRdb's copy, which holds only in-frame ones; the method was immunoSEQ multiplex PCR. The repertoire holds roughly 64,000 clones, with approximately 91% as singletons. The starting material was peripheral blood, obtained in the second trimester of pregnancy. These TCRs come from a female donor with multiple sclerosis, enrolled in a pregnancy study.

The CDR3 sequence is CASRNTNRVGTEAFF. In nucleotides, the CDR3 is TGCGCCAGCAGAAACACTAACAGGGTGGGAACTGAAGCTTTCTTT. The gene calls are TRBV10-2 and TRBJ1-1, with D possibly TRBD1 on 6 matching bases. Germline loops: CDR1 WSHSY, CDR2 SAAADI. The V and J ends lost 6 bases and 5 bases respectively, with 19 bases between them. The CDR3 covers 15 residues.

This chain links TRBV10-3 with TRBJ1-5; the match to TRBD1 covers 8 bases. CDR3 length equals 17 residues. The V gene end was trimmed by 0 bases and the J gene end by 1 base; junction bases not matched to a gene: 5. Germline lookup yields CDR1 ENHRY and CDR2 SYGVKD. The CDR3 bases are TGTGCCATCAGTGAGTCGCAGGGGGCAACGAGCAATCAGCCCCAGCATTTT. Its protein is CAISESQGATSNQPQHF.

The J gene is TRBJ1-1, the V gene TRBV7-3; no clear D. Germline V gene lookup returns CDR1 SGHTA and CDR2 FQGTGA. This CDR3 has 15 residues. Trimming stripped 4 bases from V and 0 bases from J, with 12 bases between. CDR3 DNA: TGTGCCAGCAGCTACACAACTATAATGAACACTGAAGCTTTCTTT. It is translated as CASSYTTIMNTEAFF.

The CDR3 spells CASSQVRGWDQPQHF. The CDR3 DNA reads TGCGCCAGCAGCCAAGTGCGGGGCTGGGATCAGCCCCAGCATTTT. The V and J genes are TRBV4-3 and TRBJ1-5; perhaps TRBD1 as D (5 bases). The CDR3 has 15 amino acids. CDR1 and CDR2 (germline): LGHNA, YSLEER. The V gene lost 1 base and the J gene lost 5 bases, with 12 bases spanning the gap.